A selection of T cell receptor beta chains follows, all from one sample in a study of siplizumab effects on memory and regulatory T cells. The repertoire was sequenced with immunoSEQ multiplex PCR; TCRdb's copy has only in-frame clones and lacks some. The data show tens of thousands of clones, about 91% seen once. What was sequenced was Tregs sorted from blood. These receptors came from a human donor in good health. CDR3s include the opening cysteine and the closing phenylalanine or tryptophan. D genes are given only for firm matches. The size entry is marked missing in some rows and otherwise reads once, few, many or a size class.

clone size	V gene	D gene	CDR3 protein
once	TRBV9	-	CASSVSPHNEQFF
-	TRBV6-1	-	CASSELGAAVGGTEAFF
medium-sized	TRBV28	-	CASTPDGRDYGYTF
-	TRBV12-5	TRBD1	CASGLPGQGPGGTQYF
-	TRBV6-6	-	CASSWDLRRNSPLHF
-	TRBV5-1	-	CASSPAEFINYGYTF
-	TRBV7-3	-	CASSFGMSYWNNEQFF
-	TRBV15	-	CATSRVGTLGYNEQFF
-	TRBV5-4	-	CASGYPLSPYNEQFF
-	TRBV28	-	CASTATNSPLHF
-	TRBV7-6	-	CASSLEGSNSPLHF
-	TRBV30	TRBD2	CAWSVSQRGAYEQYF
-	TRBV2	TRBD1	CASSKDRADDQPQHF
-	TRBV15	-	CATSRESLSGEEKLFF
-	TRBV19	-	CASSIQQSSGNTIYF
-	TRBV6-4	-	CASSDSPGVGEQFF
once	TRBV27	TRBD2	CASRLAGGYSTQYF
once	TRBV9	-	CASSVGPNTEAFF
-	TRBV7-2	TRBD1	CASRTGTGVTEAFF
-	TRBV6-1	-	CASRMGQGSTDTQYF